The rows below give T cell receptor beta chains drawn from one sample of a study of T cell responses to AZD1222 COVID-19 vaccine. Profiling relied on immunoSEQ multiplex PCR, and the TCRdb table lists in-frame clones only, not all of them. The sample lists roughly 140,000 clones, 70% to 90% seen once, with approximately 3% in the top ten. The specimen comprised peripheral blood, sampled 28 days after the second AZD1222 dose. These receptor sequences come from an adult who received the AZD1222 COVID-19 vaccine. Both conserved end residues are part of each CDR3. D genes are given only for firm matches. Size values are once, few and many counts, or a class for expanded clones, and some rows have none.

j_call | v_call | d_call | clone_size | cdr3_nt | cdr3_aa
TRBJ1-4 | TRBV5-1 | - | once | TGCGCCAGCAGCTTGATACCAGGCGCAACTAATGAAAAACTGTTTTTT | CASSLIPGATNEKLFF
TRBJ1-2 | TRBV27 | - | - | TGTGCCAGCACCCAAAACGGAGGGCACCCTGGCTACACCTTC | CASTQNGGHPGYTF
TRBJ1-1 | TRBV12-3/TRBV12-4 | - | - | TGTGCCAGCAGCTTGGGGGACACTGAAGCTTTCTTT | CASSLGDTEAFF
TRBJ2-3 | TRBV24-1 | TRBD1 | - | TGTGCCACCGGACAGGACAACACAGATACGCAGTATTTT | CATGQDNTDTQYF
TRBJ2-3 | TRBV7-3 | - | - | TGTGCCAGCAGCCTGTCGGGCCCCCAGAATACGCAGTATTTT | CASSLSGPQNTQYF
TRBJ1-1 | TRBV28 | TRBD1 | once | TGTGCCAGCAGCCCCAATCCTGGACAGGGGACTGAAGCTTTCTTT | CASSPNPGQGTEAFF
TRBJ1-6 | TRBV3-1/TRBV3-2 | - | - | TGTGCCAGCAGCCAAGAGGTCTGGAATTCACCCCTCCACTTT | CASSQEVWNSPLHF
TRBJ2-4 | TRBV4-1 | - | few | TGCGCCAGCAGCCAAGACCCGCTAGCGTCCAAAAACATTCAGTACTTC | CASSQDPLASKNIQYF
TRBJ1-1 | TRBV5-4 | TRBD1 | - | TGTGCCAGCACCCCAGGGGGGAACACTGAAGCTTTCTTT | CASTPGGNTEAFF
TRBJ2-7 | TRBV29-1 | - | - | TGCAGCGCTCCTGCTTACCTAAGGGGGAGGTTC | CSAPAYLRGRF
TRBJ2-2 | TRBV9 | TRBD1 | - | TGTGCCAGCAGCTCCATCCGGCGGACAGGGAAGTTCTCCGGGGAGCTGTTTTTT | CASSSIRRTGKFSGELFF
TRBJ1-1 | TRBV29-1 | - | few | TGCAGCGTTCGGGGTCAGGGTGACACTGAAGCTTTCTTT | CSVRGQGDTEAFF
TRBJ2-1 | TRBV18 | TRBD2 | - | TGTGCCAGCTCACCGGCCGGGACTAGCAGGAATGAGCAGTTCTTC | CASSPAGTSRNEQFF
TRBJ2-5 | TRBV27 | - | - | TGTGCCAGCAGTGTACGACTAGAGAAAGAGGAGACCCAGTACTTC | CASSVRLEKEETQYF
TRBJ1-4 | TRBV29-1 | TRBD1 | - | TGCAGCGTTGAGGGACAGGGTCGGGAAAAACTGTTTTTT | CSVEGQGREKLFF
TRBJ2-1 | TRBV3-1/TRBV3-2 | - | few | TGTGCCAGCAGCGAGGGGGGCGGATACAATGAGCAGTTCTTC | CASSEGGGYNEQFF
TRBJ2-7 | TRBV9 | TRBD1 | - | TGTGCCAGCAGCGTAGAGGGCAGGGGGTTCTCCTACGAGCAGTACTTC | CASSVEGRGFSYEQYF
TRBJ1-6 | TRBV9 | - | - | TGTGCCAGCAGCGTAGACCGGGAGTCACCCCTCCACTTT | CASSVDRESPLHF
TRBJ1-1 | TRBV5-1 | - | - | TGCGCCAGCAGCCTAACAGGGACGACGAACACTGAAGCTTTCTTT | CASSLTGTTNTEAFF
TRBJ2-7 | TRBV10-3 | TRBD1 | once | TGTGCCAGCAACAGGGGGCTGTCCTACGAGCAGTACTTC | CASNRGLSYEQYF
TRBJ2-5 | TRBV7-7 | TRBD2 | - | TGTGCTAGCAGTCGAACTAGCGGGGGGGCGGAGACCCAGTACTTC | CASSRTSGGAETQYF
TRBJ1-6 | TRBV30 | - | - | TGTGCCTGGGGGGGGGCTCTGGATTCACCCCTCCACTTT | CAWGGALDSPLHF